This TCR beta chain comes out of a study of shared T cell receptors in the human thymus. CDR3 size: 16 residues. J lost 8 bases, V lost 5 bases, and 11 bases had no gene match. From germline, CDR1 is SGHVS and CDR2 FQNEAQ. Some clones are missing from TCRdb's copy, which holds only in-frame ones; the method was immunoSEQ multiplex PCR. The sample records approximately 760,000 clones, over 75% being singletons. This sample was shared with a second study, whose subject was human thymus T cells. As that report states: During corrective heart surgery, resections were taken, and the thymus tissue came from them.

The clonotype originates from a girl less than two years old with a congenital heart defect. Material: thymocytes. V usage is TRBV7-8 and J usage is TRBJ1-4; the match to TRBD1 covers 10 bases. This chain's CDR3 is CASSPLFRGQGEKLFF. The CDR3 nucleotides read TGTGCCAGCAGCCCGCTATTTCGGGGACAGGGGGAAAAACTGTTTTTT.